These T cell receptor beta chains were read from a single sample in a study of tumor and adjacent non-tumor tissue in lung cancer. TCRdb recomputed calls from the multiplex PCR reads with MiXCR, one row per CDR3 protein. The table lists 200,000 or so distinct CDR3 sequences, less than 80% of them singletons, with about 23% in the top ten. Sequenced sample: lung tumor tissue. The receptors were sampled from a man between 60 and 75 years old with non-small cell lung cancer. Each CDR3 is given with its conserved first and last residue. D genes are given only for firm matches. Only part of the rows carry a size: once, few, many, or a class if the clone is expanded.

d_call j_call clone_size v_call cdr3_nt cdr3_aa
TRBD1 TRBJ1-2 NA TRBV7-8 TGTGCCAGCAGCAGGGACAGGGGGCTTCACTATGGCTACACCTTC CASSRDRGLHYGYTF
NA TRBJ1-2 once TRBV10-2 TGCGCCAGCAGTGAGTCGGAGGTGGGCTATGGCTACACCTTC CASSESEVGYGYTF
TRBD2 TRBJ2-7 NA TRBV29-1 TGCATCGTAACCCTAGCGGGGGCCTACGAGCAGTACTTC CIVTLAGAYEQYF
TRBD1 TRBJ2-4 many TRBV20-1 TGCAGTGCTGAGGGGGCCGGAGCCAAAAACATTCAGTACTTC CSAEGAGAKNIQYF
TRBD2 TRBJ2-1 NA TRBV6-6 TGTACCACCCTGACTAGCGGGGGGGGGAATGAGCAGTTCTTC CTTLTSGGGNEQFF
NA TRBJ2-7 NA TRBV29-1 TGCAGCGTTGATGAGCACCTCGGCGAGCAATACTTC CSVDEHLGEQYF
NA TRBJ1-4 NA TRBV20-1 TGCAATGCCCAGGACAGTGGTTATGAAAAACTGTTTTTT CNAQDSGYEKLFF
TRBD2 TRBJ2-1 few TRBV30 TGTGCCTGGAGTGCTTTACTGGGTAGCGGGAGGGCACGGAATGAGCAGTTCTTC CAWSALLGSGRARNEQFF
NA TRBJ1-2 once TRBV4-1 TGCGCCAGCAGCCAAGATGGCGGGGGAGGCGGCTACACCTTC CASSQDGGGGGYTF
NA TRBJ2-7 NA TRBV4-3 TGCGCCAGCAGCCAAGATAGGGGCGGGAAACAGTACGAGCAGTACTTC CASSQDRGGKQYEQYF
NA TRBJ2-3 NA TRBV6-1 TGTGCCAGCACTGATTCGGCGGCAGCGCCAGATACGCAGTATTTT CASTDSAAAPDTQYF
TRBD1 TRBJ2-4 few TRBV5-5 TGTGCCAGCAGCCCGGGACAGGCCAAAAACATTCAGTACTTC CASSPGQAKNIQYF
NA TRBJ2-3 NA TRBV24-1 TGTGTCACCAGTGCGGGACAGTATACCACAGATACGCAGTATTTT CVTSAGQYTTDTQYF
NA TRBJ2-7 NA TRBV4-2 TGTGCCAGGAGTCAAGGAGGTCCAGGGAACGAGCAGTACTTC CARSQGGPGNEQYF